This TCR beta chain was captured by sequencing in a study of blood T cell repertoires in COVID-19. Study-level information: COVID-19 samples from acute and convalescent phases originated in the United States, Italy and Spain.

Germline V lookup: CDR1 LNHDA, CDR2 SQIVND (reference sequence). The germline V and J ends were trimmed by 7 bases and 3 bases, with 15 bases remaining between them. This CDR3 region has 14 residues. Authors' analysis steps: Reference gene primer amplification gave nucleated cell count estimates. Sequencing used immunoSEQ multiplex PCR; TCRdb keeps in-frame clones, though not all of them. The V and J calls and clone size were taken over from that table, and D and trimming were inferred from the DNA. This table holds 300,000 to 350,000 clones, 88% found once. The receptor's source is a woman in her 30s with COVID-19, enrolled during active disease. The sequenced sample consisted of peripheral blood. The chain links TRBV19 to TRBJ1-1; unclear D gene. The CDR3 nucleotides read TGTGCCAGTACCGTGAGGGCGGGGTACACTGAAGCTTTCTTT. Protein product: CASTVRAGYTEAFF.